This is a list of T cell receptor beta chains from one sample in a study of beta chain features in type 1 diabetes. The repertoire was sequenced with immunoSEQ multiplex PCR; TCRdb's copy has only in-frame clones and lacks some. The sample shows under 350,000 clones, about 24% of them seen only once. The sample taken for sequencing was naive CD4+ T cells from blood. All receptors come from a woman in her twenties or thirties with type 1 diabetes. Both conserved end residues are part of each CDR3. The order of the fields is CDR3 protein, V gene, J gene.

CASSHDDRAHQPQHF	TRBV4-1	TRBJ1-5
CASSGPGLGGQETQYF	TRBV2	TRBJ2-5
CARGEASFSEQYF	TRBV30	TRBJ2-7
CASSPLAGQQETQYF	TRBV18	TRBJ2-5
CASSQNGRGGYTF	TRBV4-1	TRBJ1-2
CASSLNSGIGTDTQYF	TRBV7-9	TRBJ2-3
CASTTGVSNEQFF	TRBV2	TRBJ2-1
CASSPGLSTDTQYF	TRBV25-1	TRBJ2-3
CSVEEGQKNTEAFF	TRBV29-1	TRBJ1-1
CASSHSTSGELFF	TRBV18	TRBJ2-2
CASSYGGQGYGYTF	TRBV28	TRBJ1-2